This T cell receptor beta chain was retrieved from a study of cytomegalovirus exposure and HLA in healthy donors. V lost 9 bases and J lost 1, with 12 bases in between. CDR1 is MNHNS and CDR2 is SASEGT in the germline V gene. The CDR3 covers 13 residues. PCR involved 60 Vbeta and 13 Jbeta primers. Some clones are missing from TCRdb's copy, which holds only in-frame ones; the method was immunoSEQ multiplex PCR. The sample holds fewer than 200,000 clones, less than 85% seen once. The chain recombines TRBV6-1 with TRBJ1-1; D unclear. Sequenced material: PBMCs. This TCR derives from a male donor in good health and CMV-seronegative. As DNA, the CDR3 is TGTGCCAGTATGCTAGACGGGAACACTGAAGCTTTCTTT. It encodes CASMLDGNTEAFF.